This TCR beta chain derives from a study of patients and donors after allogeneic stem cell transplantation. The CDR3 contains 13 residues. The germline V and J ends were trimmed by 3 bases and 7 bases, with 10 bases remaining between them. Germline V lookup: CDR1 MGHDK, CDR2 SYGVNS. This clonotype was detected only a few times. TCRdb recomputed calls from the RT-PCR reads with MiXCR, one row per CDR3 protein. The sample comprises some 960,000 distinct CDR3 sequences, approximately 18% of which are singletons, and roughly 6% rests with the top ten. This TCR came from a human donor who was either an allogeneic HSCT recipient or a stem cell or donor lymphocyte infusion donor (not recorded which). It is not recorded whose cells these are; they may come from a transplant donor. The chain has TRBV25-1 and TRBJ2-1; D possibly matches TRBD1 or TRBD2 (5 bases each). The sample was blood, either unsorted or a sorted T cell fraction (not recorded which). CDR3 in amino acids: CASSDGARNEQFF. The CDR3, as DNA: TGTGCCAGCAGTGACGGGGCGAGGAATGAGCAGTTCTTC.